Below are 22 T cell receptor beta chains sequenced from a single sample in a study of Ad26.COV2.S vaccination and SARS-CoV-2 variants. Indicated treatment: about 20 received Ad26.COV2.S at low or high dose, single or two shots; a few received placebo; per-sample allocation not given. Samples analyzed were those drawn on day 63 after the first vaccine or placebo injection. Only in-frame clones appear in the TCRdb table, and some are missing; sequencing was by immunoSEQ multiplex PCR. The table has 200,000 to 300,000 clones, 88% seen once; the top ten hold roughly 10%. The sequences come from peripheral blood, collected in a trial of Ad26.COV2.S vaccine versus placebo. The source is a person between 18 and 65 years old who received the Ad26.COV2.S COVID-19 vaccine or a placebo.

This sequence joins TRBV25-1 and TRBJ2-5, with D perhaps given as TRBD1 or TRBD2 (6 bases each). CDR1 is MGHDK, CDR2 SYGVNS, per germline. V lost 1 base and J lost 3, with 12 bases in between. The CDR3 contains 15 residues. The CDR3 bases are TGTGCCAGCAGTGAATCGAGGGGGGCGAAAGAGACCCAGTACTTC. Protein: CASSESRGAKETQYF.

V gene TRBV28 combines with J gene TRBJ2-4; 7 positions match TRBD1. Trimming cost V 7 bases and J 0 bases; bases outside gene matches: 18. Looked up from germline, CDR1 is MDHEN and CDR2 is SYDVKM. The CDR3 is 19 amino acids. The CDR3 region has the DNA TGTGCCAGCACTCCTTCTGCCGGGACAGCGATTCTAGCCAAAAACATTCAGTACTTC. This gives the protein CASTPSAGTAILAKNIQYF. Looking up the rest from reference TRBV28 and TRBJ2-4 gives the full variable domain: DVKVTQSSRYLVKRTGEKVFLECVQDMDHENMFWYRQDPGLGLRLIYFSYDVKMKEKGDIPEGYSVSREKKERFSLILESASTNQTSMYLCASTPSAGTAILAKNIQYFGAGTRLSVL.

This rearrangement joins TRBV27 to TRBJ2-7; unclear D gene. V lost 4 bases to trimming and J lost 3 bases, with 10 bases between them. CDR3 length: 13 residues. Germline CDR1 is MNHEY and CDR2 is SMNVEV (reference sequence). This CDR3 is CASSSVRSYEQYF. CDR3 coding DNA: TGTGCCAGCAGTTCCGTGCGCAGCTACGAGCAGTACTTC.

This clone has just one count. The chain links TRBV19 to TRBJ1-2; 9 bases agree with TRBD1. The V and J ends lost 5 bases and 4 bases, in that order; junction bases with no gene match: 8. This CDR3 is built from 15 residues. The germline CDR1 and CDR2 sequences are LNHDA and SQIVND (reference sequence). In DNA form, the CDR3 reads TGTGCCAGTAGTCCATTGGGACAGGGCCTCTATGGCTACACCTTC. It translates to CASSPLGQGLYGYTF. The full variable domain, rest sourced from reference TRBV19 and TRBJ1-2, is DGGITQSPKYLFRKEGQNVTLSCEQNLNHDAMYWYRQDPGQGLRLIYYSQIVNDFQKGDIAEGYSVSREKKESFPLTVTSAQKNPTAFYLCASSPLGQGLYGYTFGSGTRLTVV.

The genes are TRBV29-1 and TRBJ1-1, with D tentatively TRBD1 (5 bases). The CDR3 runs 13 residues. Germline V gene lookup returns CDR1 SQVTM and CDR2 ANQGSEA. Trimming took off 7 bases at V and 1 base at J, with 13 bases between the two ends. The CDR3 loop is CSAGGTGNTEAFF. The CDR3 coding sequence is TGCAGCGCTGGGGGGACGGGGAACACTGAAGCTTTCTTT. Combining the CDR3 with reference TRBV29-1 and TRBJ1-1 gives the whole variable domain SAVISQKPSRDICQRGTSLTIQCQVDSQVTMMFWYRQQPGQSLTLIATANQGSEATYESGFVIDKFPISRPNLTFSTLTVSNMSPEDSSIYLCSAGGTGNTEAFFGQGTRLTVV.

V and J are TRBV28 and TRBJ1-1; D possibly corresponds to TRBD1 (5 bases). Germline V CDR1 and CDR2: MDHEN, SYDVKM. This CDR3 region has 16 residues. V was pared by 2 bases and J by 1 base, with 14 bases between. The CDR3 sequence is CASSLRRGQGNTEAFF. DNA of the CDR3: TGTGCCAGCAGTTTACGGAGGGGTCAAGGGAACACTGAAGCTTTCTTT.

This chain joins TRBV20-1 and TRBJ2-7, with TRBD1 matching over 9 bases. The CDR3 runs 14 residues. Trimming took 3 bases from V and 6 from J; bases not matched to a gene: 9. CDR1 is DFQATT, CDR2 SNEGSKA, per germline (reference sequence). CDR3 DNA sequence: TGCAGTGCTAGTAGGGGACAGGGTTTAGGCGAGCAGTACTTC. Its translation: CSASRGQGLGEQYF.

This chain joins TRBV5-6 and TRBJ1-1; D unresolved. Trimming removed 0 bases from V and 1 base from J, with 19 bases in between. CDR3 length equals 18 residues. CDR1 is SGHDT, CDR2 YYEEEE, per germline. This CDR3 is CASSLVSGLGIRNTEAFF. CDR3 DNA sequence: TGTGCCAGCAGCTTGGTATCGGGATTGGGGATCCGGAACACTGAAGCTTTCTTT.

V is TRBV28 and J is TRBJ2-7; 7 positions match TRBD2. Germline CDR1 is MDHEN and CDR2 is SYDVKM. This CDR3 is 15 amino acids long. The V and J ends lost 6 bases and 0 bases, in that order; junction bases with no gene match: 8. The CDR3 here is CASRLSGPSSYEQYF. As DNA, the CDR3 is TGTGCCAGCAGGCTTAGCGGGCCTAGCTCCTACGAGCAGTACTTC. Filled out from reference TRBV28 and TRBJ2-7, the complete variable domain reads DVKVTQSSRYLVKRTGEKVFLECVQDMDHENMFWYRQDPGLGLRLIYFSYDVKMKEKGDIPEGYSVSREKKERFSLILESASTNQTSMYLCASRLSGPSSYEQYFGPGTRLTVT.

The CDR3 sequence: CASLAVRTGANVLTF. The CDR3 DNA follows: TGTGCCAGCTTGGCAGTAAGGACTGGGGCCAACGTCCTGACTTTC. The chain combines TRBV6-6 with TRBJ2-6; D unresolved. The CDR3 extends over 15 amino acids. Trimming stripped 8 bases from V and 2 bases from J, with 13 bases between. CDR1 is MNHNY and CDR2 is SVGAGI in the germline V gene (reference sequence).

The V and J genes are TRBV3-1 (or the pseudogene TRBV3-2) and TRBJ2-7; D is unresolved. The CDR3 has 14 amino acids. Germline CDR1 and CDR2: LGHDT and YNNKEL (reference sequence). Trimming stripped 2 bases from V and 2 bases from J, with 10 bases between. The CDR3 DNA reads TGTGCCAGCAGCCAACCGGGCCGACCCTACGAGCAGTACTTC. Amino acids: CASSQPGRPYEQYF.

V is TRBV20-1 and J is TRBJ2-3; D ambiguous. V was cut by 3 bases and J by 1 base, with 14 bases left in between. The CDR3 is 15 residues long. Germline lookup yields CDR1 DFQATT and CDR2 SNEGSKA (reference sequence). CDR3 sequence reads: CSASSTTSRTDTQYF. The CDR3 DNA reads as TGCAGTGCTAGTTCAACGACCTCGCGCACAGATACGCAGTATTTT.

J is TRBJ2-1 and V is TRBV13; 7 bases line up with TRBD2. V trimming: 3 bases; J trimming: 2 bases; junction bases outside the gene matches: 4. CDR1 and CDR2 (germline): PRHDT, FYEKMQ (reference sequence). There are 15 residues in the CDR3. CDR3 amino acids: CASSFEGRAYNEQFF. The CDR3, as DNA: TGTGCCAGCAGCTTCGAAGGGAGGGCCTACAATGAGCAGTTCTTC.

This chain links TRBV28 with TRBJ2-1, with 12 bases fitting TRBD1. The trim removed 5 bases at V and 8 bases at J, leaving 7 bases unmatched. CDR3 length equals 15 residues. CDR1 and CDR2 (germline): MDHEN, SYDVKM. CDR3 nucleotides: TGTGCCAGCAGTGGGACAGGGGGCGTACCCCATGAGCAGTTCTTC. It is translated as CASSGTGGVPHEQFF. Full variable domain (rest looked up from reference TRBV28 and TRBJ2-1): DVKVTQSSRYLVKRTGEKVFLECVQDMDHENMFWYRQDPGLGLRLIYFSYDVKMKEKGDIPEGYSVSREKKERFSLILESASTNQTSMYLCASSGTGGVPHEQFFGPGTRLTVL.

The V call is TRBV27, the J call TRBJ1-2; no definite D call. CDR1 and CDR2 (germline): MNHEY, SMNVEV (reference sequence). CDR3 size: 9 residues. The V end was cut by 7 bases, the J end by 6 bases, with 3 bases between. For the CDR3, the DNA is TGTGCCAGCATAAATGGCTACACCTTC. Residues: CASINGYTF.

The V call is TRBV18, the J call TRBJ2-5; TRBD2 agrees at 10 bases. V dropped 0 bases and J dropped 2; count of bases not matched to a gene: 0. The V gene's germline CDR1 is KGHSH and CDR2 LQKENI. This CDR3 comprises 15 residues. CDR3 bases: TGTGCCAGCTCACCACCAGCGGGGGGGCAAGAGACCCAGTACTTC. Translated, it gives CASSPPAGGQETQYF. The variable domain in full, completed from reference TRBV18 and TRBJ2-5, reads NAGVMQNPRHLVRRRGQEARLRCSPMKGHSHVYWYRQLPEEGLKFMVYLQKENIIDESGMPKERFSAEFPKEGPSILRIQQVVRGDSAAYFCASSPPAGGQETQYFGPGTRLLVL.

In this sample, this clone turned up a few times. V gene TRBV10-1 combines with J gene TRBJ2-7, with D tentatively TRBD1 or TRBD2 (5 bases each). The CDR3 loop spans 18 amino acids. CDR1 and CDR2 (germline): WNHNN, SYGVQD (reference sequence). Between the trimmed V and J ends, which lost 10 bases and 3 bases, there was a span of 31 bases. CDR3 sequence: CAKHTFRDHPSINYEQYF. The DNA for the CDR3 is TGCGCCAAACATACTTTCCGGGACCACCCATCCATCAACTACGAGCAGTACTTC.

The V and J genes are TRBV11-3 and TRBJ2-1; D is perhaps TRBD2 (5 bases). Germline V lookup: CDR1 SGHNT, CDR2 YENEEA. There are 15 residues in the CDR3. The V end was cut by 0 bases, the J end by 7 bases, with 13 bases between. The CDR3 nucleotides read TGTGCCAGCAGCTTAGATCTTGGACTGTGGAATGAGCAGTTCTTC. Protein sequence: CASSLDLGLWNEQFF. Variable domain in full (rest from reference TRBV11-3 and TRBJ2-1): EAGVVQSPRYKIIEKKQPVAFWCNPISGHNTLYWYLQNLGQGPELLIRYENEEAVDDSQLPKDRFSAERLKGVDSTLKIQPAELGDSAVYLCASSLDLGLWNEQFFGPGTRLTVL.

In this sample, this clone turned up once. This chain's CDR3 is CASSSDRGSNQPQHF. The CDR3 DNA follows: TGTGCCAGCAGCTCGGACAGGGGGAGCAATCAGCCCCAGCATTTT. This chain links TRBV5-8 with TRBJ1-5; 10 nucleotides agree with TRBD1. The CDR3 is made up of 15 amino acids. The germline V gene has CDR1 SGHTS and CDR2 YDEGEE. V was clipped by 3 bases and J by 1 base; unmatched bases: 1.

This chain uses TRBV5-1 with TRBJ2-1; D remains ambiguous. The CDR3 has 14 amino acids. Germline CDR1 and CDR2: SGHRS and YFSETQ. V shed 2 bases and J shed 0 bases, with 6 bases lying between them. Written as DNA, the CDR3 is TGCGCCAGCAGCTTTGACCTCTCCTACAATGAGCAGTTCTTC. Protein sequence: CASSFDLSYNEQFF.

The chain uses TRBV12-3 or TRBV12-4 and TRBJ2-5; possible D gene TRBD1, 6 bases. The ends were cut back, 5 bases at V and 2 bases at J, with 9 bases in the middle. There are 13 residues in the CDR3. CDR3 in DNA: TGTGCCAGCAGTGGGGGACATCAAGAGACCCAGTACTTC. This gives the protein CASSGGHQETQYF.

The J gene is TRBJ2-1, the V gene TRBV28; D gene ambiguous. CDR3 size: 13 residues. The germline V and J ends were trimmed by 4 bases and 8 bases, with 12 bases remaining between them. Germline V gene data show CDR1 as MDHEN and CDR2 as SYDVKM. For the CDR3, the DNA is TGTGCCAGCAGTTCCCCCCATGGGCATGAGCAGTTCTTC. Its translation: CASSSPHGHEQFF.